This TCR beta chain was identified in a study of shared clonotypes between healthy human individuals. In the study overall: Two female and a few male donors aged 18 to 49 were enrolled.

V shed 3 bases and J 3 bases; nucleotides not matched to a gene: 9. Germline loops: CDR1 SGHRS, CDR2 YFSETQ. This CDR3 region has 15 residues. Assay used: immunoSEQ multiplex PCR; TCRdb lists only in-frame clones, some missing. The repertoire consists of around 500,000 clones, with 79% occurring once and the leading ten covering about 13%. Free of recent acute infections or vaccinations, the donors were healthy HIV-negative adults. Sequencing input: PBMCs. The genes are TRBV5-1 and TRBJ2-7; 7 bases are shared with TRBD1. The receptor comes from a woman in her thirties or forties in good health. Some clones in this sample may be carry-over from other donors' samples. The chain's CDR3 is CASSYGTAPIYEQYF. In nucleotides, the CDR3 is TGCGCCAGCAGCTACGGGACAGCACCTATCTACGAGCAGTACTTC. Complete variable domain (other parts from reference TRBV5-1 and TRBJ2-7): KAGVTQTPRYLIKTRGQQVTLSCSPISGHRSVSWYQQTPGQGLQFLFEYFSETQRNKGNFPGRFSGRQFSNSRSEMNVSTLELGDSALYLCASSYGTAPIYEQYFGPGTRLTVT.